The 8 T cell receptor beta chains listed next were all sequenced from one sample in a study of glioma-infiltrating T cells. Amplification of TCR alpha and beta CDR3 regions from RNA used iRepertoire nested multiplex PCR. Using its own MiXCR run on the multiplex PCR reads, TCRdb lists one record per CDR3 protein. This sample has roughly 350,000 distinct CDR3 sequences, with roughly two fifths found just once. Sequences were obtained from glioma tissue, nonneoplastic brain tissue, or PBMCs (not recorded which). The receptors originated from a human donor with low-grade glioma or glioblastoma, undergoing nonglioma brain surgery, or in good health (not recorded which).

This rearrangement joins TRBV7-9 to TRBJ2-1, with TRBD2 matching 15 bases. The V and J ends lost 1 base and 3 bases, in that order; junction bases with no gene match: 1. The germline V gene encodes CDR1 SEHNR and CDR2 FQNEAQ (reference sequence). The CDR3 spans 17 residues. CDR3 residues: CASSLGTSGRVYNEQFF. CDR3 DNA sequence: TGTGCCAGCAGCTTAGGGACTAGCGGGAGGGTCTACAATGAGCAGTTCTTC.

The chain couples TRBV7-3 to TRBJ2-5; TRBD2 matches at 8 bases. The CDR3 covers 15 residues. V trimming: 1 base; J trimming: 1 base; junction bases outside the gene matches: 2. CDR1 is SGHTA and CDR2 is FQGTGA in the germline V gene. CDR3 sequence (DNA): TGTGCCAGCAGCTTAAGTAGCGGGGTCCAAGAGACCCAGTACTTC. Its translation: CASSLSSGVQETQYF.

This chain links TRBV3-1 with TRBJ1-1, with D possibly being TRBD1 (6 bases). The CDR3 sequence is 14 residues long. V was shortened by 4 bases and J by 3 bases, with 12 bases between the two germline ends. Germline CDR1 and CDR2: LGHDT and YNNKEL (reference sequence). CDR3 amino acids: CASSPTHRDTEAFF. CDR3 DNA sequence: TGTGCCAGCAGCCCCACCCACAGGGACACTGAAGCTTTCTTT.

As to this clonotype: Possible read error: a much larger clone is one base away. The rearrangement uses TRBV6-2 or TRBV6-3 and TRBJ2-3; the match to TRBD2 covers 10 bases. There are 15 residues in the CDR3. With V trimmed by 8 bases and J by 5 bases, 10 bases remained unmatched. CDR1 is MNHEY and CDR2 is SVGEGT in the germline V gene. This CDR3 reads CASSNDIAGGDTQYF. The CDR3 DNA sequence: TGTGCCAGCTCAAACGACATAGCGGGAGGAGATACGCAGTATTTT.

This clonotype was counted between two and nine times. This chain links TRBV4-2 with TRBJ1-1, with D perhaps TRBD1 (6 bases). The CDR3 runs 14 residues. The germline V gene encodes CDR1 LGHNA and CDR2 YNFKEQ. Trimming cost V 4 bases and J 1 base, with 10 bases left between them. CDR3: CASSRGAGNTEAFF. The CDR3 nucleotides are TGTGCCAGCAGCCGGGGGGCGGGGAACACTGAAGCTTTCTTT.

The chain joins TRBV6-5 to TRBJ2-7; 7 nucleotides match TRBD1. V shed 8 bases, J shed 6 bases, and the junction held 10 bases outside the gene matches. The CDR3 contains 13 residues. CDR1 and CDR2 from the germline V gene are MNHEY and SVGAGI. The CDR3 here is CASSPSDRVEQYF. CDR3 bases: TGTGCCAGCTCACCATCTGACAGGGTCGAGCAGTACTTC.

Concerning this clonotype itself: Without the conserved terminal phenylalanine or tryptophan, this CDR3 likely stems from a read error. The gene calls are TRBV5-4 and TRBJ2-6; D remains ambiguous. Trimming stripped 1 base from V and 4 bases from J, with 6 bases between. The CDR3 consists of 14 residues. Germline V CDR1 and CDR2: SGHNT, YYREEE (reference sequence). CDR3 in DNA: TGTGCCAGCAGCTTGCTCGGAGGGGCCAACGTCCTGACTTCC. Translation: CASSLLGGANVLTS.

This clonotype was seen a few times. V usage is TRBV6-1 and J usage is TRBJ2-3; a weak D match, TRBD1 (6 bases). This CDR3 is built from 14 residues. Trimming cost V 4 bases and J 6 bases, with 14 bases left between them. Looked up from germline, CDR1 is MNHNS and CDR2 is SASEGT. The CDR3 sequence: CASSVGGPVDTQYF. In nucleotides, the CDR3 is TGTGCCAGCAGTGTTGGGGGCCCCGTGGATACGCAGTATTTT.